This TCR beta chain came from a study of blood T cell repertoires in COVID-19. Profiled with immunoSEQ multiplex PCR; TCRdb holds only in-frame clones, not every one. The sample consists of 290,000 or so clones, 75% to 85% of them appearing once. V dropped 7 bases and J dropped 2; count of bases not matched to a gene: 4. Germline assignment: CDR1 SNHLY and CDR2 FYNNEI. The CDR3 has 14 amino acids. The TCR originated in a man between 45 and 60 years old with active or convalescent COVID-19. Sequences were obtained from peripheral blood. The chain carries TRBV2 and TRBJ1-2; 10 bases are shared with TRBD1. CDR3 bases: TGTGCCAGCACTCCGGACAGGGGGAACTATGGCTACACCTTC. This translates into CASTPDRGNYGYTF.